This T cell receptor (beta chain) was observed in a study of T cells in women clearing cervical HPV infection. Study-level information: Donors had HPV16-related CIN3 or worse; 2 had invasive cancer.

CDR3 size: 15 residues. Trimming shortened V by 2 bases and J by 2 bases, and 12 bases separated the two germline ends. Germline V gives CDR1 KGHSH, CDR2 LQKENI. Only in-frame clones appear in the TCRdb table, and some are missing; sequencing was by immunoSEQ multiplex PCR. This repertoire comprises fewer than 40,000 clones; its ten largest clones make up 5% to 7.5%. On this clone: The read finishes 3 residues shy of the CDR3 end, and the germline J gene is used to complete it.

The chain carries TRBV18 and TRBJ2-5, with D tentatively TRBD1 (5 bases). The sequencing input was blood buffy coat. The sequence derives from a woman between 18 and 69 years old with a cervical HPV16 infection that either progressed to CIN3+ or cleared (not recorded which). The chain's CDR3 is CASSPNRILQETQYF. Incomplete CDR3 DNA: TGTGCCAGCTCACCAAACAGGATCCTTCAAGAGACC.